This T cell receptor (beta chain) was sequenced for a study of blood T cells in healthy people across ages. Whole-study context: In model experiments, template switching was able to capture about one barcoded beta molecule for every two T cells that were present.

Study-wide results and limits: Investigators treated diversity estimates from one million T cells as underestimates.

This clonotype was counted a few times. Its antigen is still unknown. The authors ran a second PCR of roughly 7 to 11 cycles using a sample-barcoded 5' primer and a J-beta primer mix. Every sample returned 2.5 million or more CDR3-containing paired-end reads. TCRdb reanalysed the 5' RACE reads using MiXCR and keeps one entry per CDR3 protein. Of 500,000 to 550,000 distinct CDR3 sequences listed, 24% are singletons. Trimming removed 5 bases at V and 6 bases at J, with 11 bases between. This CDR3 spans 13 amino acids. CDR1 is MNHEY and CDR2 is SVGAGI in the germline V gene. These data also formed part of another study, on T cells of mothers and their children. This second report adds: Compared with unrelated pairs, related mother-child pairs had slightly higher, non-significant overlap.

Sequenced material: blood. The receptor comes from a boy aged 10-17 years in good health. The chain joins TRBV6-5 to TRBJ2-1; D perhaps matches TRBD2 (6 bases). Written as DNA, the CDR3 is TGTGCCAGCAGTAACGGGGAGGTCAATGAGCAGTTCTTC. This encodes CASSNGEVNEQFF.